These T cell receptor beta chains were read from a single sample in a study of T cell changes during pregnancy in multiple sclerosis. Clones were read by immunoSEQ multiplex PCR, and TCRdb kept only the in-frame ones, dropping some. Among 90,000 to 120,000 clones listed, roughly nine tenths were seen once. Sample: peripheral blood, taken after pregnancy. The receptors stem from a female donor with multiple sclerosis, enrolled in a pregnancy study. The CDR3 runs from the conserved cysteine through the conserved F or W. The D gene is left open where the match is weak. Not every row has a clone size; where given, it reads once, few, many or a size class.

D gene,J gene,CDR3 length,V gene,clone size,CDR3 DNA,CDR3 protein
TRBD1,TRBJ2-7,14,TRBV11-3,.,TGTGCCAGCAGCTTAGGGGACAGCGACAACGAGCAGTACTTC,CASSLGDSDNEQYF
TRBD1,TRBJ1-2,14,TRBV6-5,.,TGTGCCAGCAGCGACCCGGGACAGGGTTGGGGCTACACCTTC,CASSDPGQGWGYTF
.,TRBJ1-1,16,TRBV5-8,.,TGTGCCAGCAGCTTGGGCAGGGTCTTGATCCAACTTGAAGCTTTCTTT,CASSLGRVLIQLEAFF
TRBD1,TRBJ1-5,14,TRBV6-5,once,TGTGCCAGCAGCCGGGGACAGACCAATCAGCCCCAGCATTTT,CASSRGQTNQPQHF
.,TRBJ2-2,14,TRBV5-6,.,TGTGCCAGCAGCCTGCTATTGGGGCGCGGGGAGCTGTTTTTT,CASSLLLGRGELFF
TRBD1,TRBJ1-1,14,TRBV6-5,.,TGTGCCAGCAGGGCCGGGACAGTGAACACTGAAGCTTTCTTT,CASRAGTVNTEAFF
TRBD2,TRBJ2-7,15,TRBV9,.,TGTGCCAGCAGCCTAAGTAGCGGGGGGGCCTACGAGCAGTACTTC,CASSLSSGGAYEQYF
.,TRBJ2-1,12,TRBV7-6,.,TGTGCCAGCAGCCCAAGCGGGAATGAGCAGTTCTTC,CASSPSGNEQFF
.,TRBJ1-5,16,TRBV7-8,.,TGTGCCAGCAGCTTATATGGAGGTACTAGCAATCAGCCCCAGCATTTT,CASSLYGGTSNQPQHF
.,TRBJ1-2,12,TRBV18,.,TGTGCCAGCTCACCAGAGAACGTCGGCTACACCTTC,CASSPENVGYTF
TRBD1,TRBJ1-5,20,TRBV5-3,.,TGTGCCAGAAGCCCAACCGGGACAGGTGGGCCCCCGCCCAGCAATCAGCCCCAGCATTTT,CARSPTGTGGPPPSNQPQHF
.,TRBJ2-1,17,TRBV27,.,TGTGCCAGCAGTCCCGGAGAGGGCCCTCTCTCCTACAATGAGCAGTTCTTC,CASSPGEGPLSYNEQFF
.,TRBJ2-7,17,TRBV18,.,TGTGCCAGCTCACCACTCGAACCAGGGCCAACATCTCGGGAGCAGTACTTC,CASSPLEPGPTSREQYF
TRBD1,TRBJ2-7,14,TRBV13,.,TGTGCCAGCAGCCCTCCGACAGGGGACCACGAGCAGTACTTC,CASSPPTGDHEQYF
.,TRBJ2-5,13,TRBV7-2,.,TGTGCCAGCACCCCCCCGGACCAAGAGACCCAGTACTTC,CASTPPDQETQYF
.,TRBJ1-2,13,TRBV19,.,TGTGCCAGTAGTAAGGAGGGGCTAGGTGGCTACACCTTC,CASSKEGLGGYTF
TRBD1,TRBJ1-1,16,TRBV5-1,.,TGCGCCAGCAGCTTAAGGACAGGGGAGGGTTGGACTGAAGCTTTCTTT,CASSLRTGEGWTEAFF
TRBD2,TRBJ2-7,14,TRBV14,.,TGTGCCAGCAGACCTAGCGGTGGGCGCTACGAGCAGTACTTC,CASRPSGGRYEQYF
.,TRBJ1-5,14,TRBV7-2,.,TGTGCCAGCAGCTTAGGCAGGGCTAATCAGCCCCAGCATTTT,CASSLGRANQPQHF
.,TRBJ1-1,14,TRBV7-2,once,TGTGCCAGCAGCTTAGCGCAGGGAGGGGCTGAAGCTTTCTTT,CASSLAQGGAEAFF
TRBD1,TRBJ2-7,13,TRBV29-1,.,TGCAGCGCCGCCGGGACAGGCACCTACGAGCAGTACTTC,CSAAGTGTYEQYF
.,TRBJ2-7,14,TRBV6-5,.,TGTGCCAGCAGTTACTCGGGACACCTTTACGAGCAGTACTTC,CASSYSGHLYEQYF
.,TRBJ1-1,15,TRBV19,many,TGTGCCAGTAGTATGGGATACAGGGACCACACTGAAGCTTTCTTT,CASSMGYRDHTEAFF
.,TRBJ1-1,15,TRBV4-1,.,TGCGCCAGCAGCCATACAATTGGGGGGAACATTGAAGCTTTCTTT,CASSHTIGGNIEAFF
.,TRBJ1-6,12,TRBV19,.,TGTGCCAGTAGTATAGTTGGGGCTCCCCTCCACTTT,CASSIVGAPLHF
.,TRBJ1-5,13,TRBV30,.,TGTGCCTGGACAGGGCAGAGCAATCAGCCCCAGCATTTT,CAWTGQSNQPQHF
.,TRBJ1-1,15,TRBV14,.,TGTGCCAGCAGCCCCTTGGACACTTTGAACACTGAAGCTTTCTTT,CASSPLDTLNTEAFF
TRBD2,TRBJ2-7,16,TRBV19,.,TGTGCCAGTAGTATCGCGGGGGGGCCCAGGGCCTACGAGCAGTACTTC,CASSIAGGPRAYEQYF
TRBD1,TRBJ2-1,16,TRBV6-6,.,TGTGCCAGCAGCTCCCCCAAGGGGGCTGCCTACAATGAGCAGTTCTTC,CASSSPKGAAYNEQFF
.,TRBJ1-2,12,TRBV9,once,TGTGCCAGCAGCGTAGTCCGCGGAGGCTACACCTTC,CASSVVRGGYTF
TRBD1,TRBJ2-7,13,TRBV2,.,TGTGCCAGCAGGGGGGACAGCCGCTACGAGCAGTACTTC,CASRGDSRYEQYF
TRBD2,TRBJ2-3,15,TRBV4-2,once,TGTGCCAGCAGCCAGGGCGGGGGGAACACAGATACGCAGTATTTT,CASSQGGGNTDTQYF
.,TRBJ2-7,13,TRBV7-8,.,TGTGCCAGCAGCTTAGCGAACAGGCCCGAGCAGTACTTC,CASSLANRPEQYF
.,TRBJ2-5,12,TRBV6-6,.,TGTGCCAGCAGTCTTTCGGTTGAGACCCAGTACTTC,CASSLSVETQYF
.,TRBJ1-2,13,TRBV29-1,.,TGCAGCGTTCGGCTCATGGAGGTCTATGGCTACACCTTC,CSVRLMEVYGYTF
TRBD2,TRBJ2-5,15,TRBV7-3,.,TGTGCCAGCAGCCCGGGGCGGGGGGCCCAAGAGACCCAGTACTTC,CASSPGRGAQETQYF
TRBD1,TRBJ2-7,17,TRBV5-4,.,TGTGCCAGCAGCTGGGATCCTTCTAAGGACAGGAGATACGAGCAGTACTTC,CASSWDPSKDRRYEQYF
.,TRBJ2-7,15,TRBV4-1,.,TGCGCCAGCAGCCAAGAAGTGACAGGCGTTAGCGAGCAGTACTTC,CASSQEVTGVSEQYF
.,TRBJ2-7,17,TRBV27,once,TGTGCCAGCAGAAGGAGGGGGGGGATCCACTATGGGAACGAGCAGTACTTC,CASRRRGGIHYGNEQYF
.,TRBJ2-7,14,TRBV15,.,TGTGCCACCAGCAGAGTAGAGGGCGGCTACGAGCAGTACTTC,CATSRVEGGYEQYF
.,TRBJ2-1,15,TRBV6-5,.,TGTGCCAGCAGCTGGGACTTCAAATCCTACAATGAGCAGTTCTTC,CASSWDFKSYNEQFF
.,TRBJ2-7,14,TRBV5-4,.,TGTGCCAGCAGAGATGGACAGAGAGAATACGAGCAGTACTTC,CASRDGQREYEQYF
TRBD1,TRBJ2-6,16,TRBV10-3,.,TGTGCCATACCGGGACAGGCCTCCTCTGGGGCCAACGTCCTGACTTTC,CAIPGQASSGANVLTF
.,TRBJ1-2,15,TRBV7-9,.,TGTGCCAGCAGCTTAGTAGACACCACGAACTATGGCTACACCTTC,CASSLVDTTNYGYTF
TRBD1,TRBJ1-4,14,TRBV14,once,TGTGCCAGCAGACAGACAGGGGGCGTCGAAAAACTGTTTTTT,CASRQTGGVEKLFF
TRBD2,TRBJ2-1,19,TRBV11-2,.,TGTGCCAGCAGTCACCGCTGGGCTAGCGGGGGGCCGAGGGGTAATGAGCAGTTCTTC,CASSHRWASGGPRGNEQFF